Detailed here is one T cell receptor beta chain. Its antigen remains undetermined. No clone much larger than this one lies a single base away; base qualities are absent. The CDR3 runs 15 residues from the cysteine to the phenylalanine. The kept DNA is CDR3 alone, 45 bases in frame from the first base. CDR1 KGHSH and CDR2 LQKENI are derived from the germline V gene. V is pared back by 1 base and J by 7 bases, with 13 bases lying between the germline termini. Using the deep immunoSEQ assay, TCR CDR3 regions were amplified from genomic DNA by multiplex PCR. For each cell subset, the extracted genomic DNA was distributed evenly across all wells of several immunoSEQ 96-well plates, and each plate served as one replicate. Each replicate PCR for unsorted PBMC received about 310 ng genomic DNA, equal to 25,000 to 35,000 T cell genomes. Genomic DNA from unsorted PBMC was sequenced over ten immunoSEQ deep assay plates. Purified libraries were measured with a Qubit 3.0 fluorometer, size-checked on a Bioanalyzer 2100, and measured again with the KAPA Library Quantification kit. Every immunoSEQ 96-well plate was sequenced on a separate single-read 150-cycle Illumina NextSeq 550 flow cell. Concerning the study's data processing: Because only junctional sequences without quality scores were contained in the immunoSEQ output, filtering matching that applied to full-length reads could not be performed. Sequences were annotated with PyIR, a Python wrapper for IgBLAST v1.9, and V/J genes and CDR3 were assigned using IMGT germline references. Reads were filtered out if the reads had weak V/J assignments (E-value above 1e-6), no CDR3, stop codons, out-of-frame junctions, or ambiguous translated residues. V3J clonotypes were defined as sequences sharing the same inferred V gene, J gene, and CDR3 amino acid sequence. The percentage overlap between two repertoires was calculated by dividing the number of shared unique clonotypes by the size of the smaller repertoire. Three approaches were used to assess repertoire richness: RTK rarefaction, the Chao1 estimator, and Recon v2.1 estimates of unobserved clonotypes. Sourced from immuneACCESS, this table was stored by TCRdb with only in-frame sequences that have V and J called. A share of the clones is absent; for the studies checked, an unresolved V gene accounts for under half, and the remainder has no known explanation. D and trimming were read from the DNA, whereas the V and J calls and clone size are those reported in that table. This sample gives about 500,000 clones in total; 75% to 80% of them show up just once. 9.5% to 15% of the sample is held by the ten biggest clonotypes.

The data derive from a study of shared clonotypes between healthy human individuals (dated by TCRdb to between 2020 and 2021). Some background on the complete study: The cohort comprised a couple of women and a few men aged 18 to 49 years. To estimate repertoire size and how much clonotype sharing occurs between individuals, the study deeply sequenced the blood TCR repertoires of about 5 healthy adults. Per donor, leukapheresis produced somewhere between about 0.94 and 8.9 billion PBMCs. Different laboratories and diverse techniques were used to prepare libraries and sequence TCR repertoires, to increase sequencing depth and limit assay-specific biases.

What the work shows at the level of the full study, not this receptor alone: Based on pairwise subsampling, the degree of clonotype sharing among donors was expected to be affected by sequencing depth. Because the study included a small number of donors, the genetic and exposure-history diversity represented was limited. Sampling was limited to blood, and TCR repertoires in tissue likely differ from TCR repertoires in blood.

Donors were healthy HIV-negative adults with no recently reported acute infections or vaccinations. Only Caucasian adults living in Nashville, Tennessee, USA were represented among the donors. For unsorted samples, tens of millions of PBMCs were counted, and genomic DNA was extracted using the QIAamp DNA Blood Mini kit. Blood was collected by leukapheresis, and PBMCs were isolated by Ficoll-Histopaque density gradient centrifugation and then cryopreserved in liquid nitrogen vapor phase. The V and J genes are TRBV18 and TRBJ2-2; the best D guess is TRBD1, with 5 bases matching. The origin of this receptor is a woman in her 40s in good health. Some clones in this sample may be carry-over from other donors' samples. Sequenced: PBMCs. DNA sequence: TGTGCCAGCTCACCACTGGACAATCACATCGGGGAGCTGTTTTTT. It codes for CASSPLDNHIGELFF.